What follows is one T cell receptor (beta chain) and its context. The CDR3 has 15 amino acids. Germline-derived CDR1 and CDR2 are WNHNN and SYGVQD (reference sequence). Trimming pared 3 bases from V and 2 bases from J, leaving 11 bases between. The data derive from a study of blood T cell repertoires in COVID-19. In the study overall: Samples of COVID-19 (acute and convalescent) were obtained from the United States, Italy and Spain. Sources were T cells, B-cell-depleted T cells, or PBMCs; the material itself was cDNA or gDNA.

Per the authors' pipeline: Reference gene primer amplification in the assay estimated nucleated cell counts. TCRdb keeps only in-frame clones here, not all; method: immunoSEQ multiplex PCR. V, J and clone size are those of that table, while D and trimming were read from the DNA. Here the sample spans around 250,000 clones, less than 90% being singletons. The receptor's source is a woman in her 40s who had recovered from COVID-19. The rearrangement joins TRBV10-1 to TRBJ2-1; TRBD2 might be the D (6 bases). The sample taken for sequencing was peripheral blood. Here the CDR3 reads CASSEGGAPYNEQFF. CDR3 coding DNA: TGCGCCAGCAGTGAAGGCGGGGCCCCCTACAATGAGCAGTTCTTC.